The clone carrying this T cell receptor (beta chain) was seen ten or more times. This sample was taken from a study of Graves' ophthalmopathy and Graves' hyperthyroidism. PBMCs stemmed from around 9.1 ml of fresh peripheral blood. CDR1 is MNHNS, CDR2 SASEGT, per germline. The length of the CDR3 is 18 residues. The V and J ends lost 0 bases and 0 bases respectively, with 15 bases between them. Transcripts of RNA were the source for amplifying TCR beta CDR3 regions. Second-round multiplex PCR came after first-round RT-PCR with HTBI primers. TCRdb independently ran MiXCR on the multiplex PCR reads; one entry per CDR3 protein. Of roughly 480,000 distinct CDR3 sequences in the sample, about 15% were seen once.

V gene TRBV6-1 combines with J gene TRBJ1-3, with TRBD1 as a possible D gene (5 bases). The receptor's source is a woman aged 30 to 39 with Graves' ophthalmopathy. Specimen: blood. CDR3 region: CASSEAGAGFSSGNTIYF. In DNA form, the CDR3 reads TGTGCCAGCAGTGAAGCCGGGGCAGGATTTAGCTCTGGAAACACCATATATTTT.